The 6 T cell receptor beta chains listed next were all sequenced from one sample in a study of PD-L1 blockade in urothelial cancer. Described time point: peripheral blood 6 weeks after treatment start. Assay: immunoSEQ multiplex PCR; the TCRdb copy retains only in-frame clones and omits some. The sample holds 20,000 to 25,000 clones; about 90% are singletons and the top ten take about 10%. Material: PBMCs, obtained around atezolizumab (anti-PD-L1) treatment. These TCRs come from a woman between 55 and 75 years old with urothelial cancer.

This rearrangement joins TRBV2 to TRBJ1-2, with D uncertain. V was shortened by 5 bases and J by 2 bases, with 9 bases between the two germline ends. This CDR3 is built from 13 residues. Germline CDR1 reads SNHLY; CDR2 reads FYNNEI. As DNA, the CDR3 is TGTGCCAGCAGTCTTACAGCAAACTATGGCTACACCTTC. This translates into CASSLTANYGYTF. The full variable domain, with the rest looked up from reference TRBV2 and TRBJ1-2, is EPEVTQTPSHQVTQMGQEVILRCVPISNHLYFYWYRQILGQKVEFLVSFYNNEISEKSEIFDDQFSVERPDGSNFTLKIRSTKLEDSAMYFCASSLTANYGYTFGSGTRLTVV.

The rearrangement links TRBV19 to TRBJ1-1; 9 bases match TRBD1. The V gene's germline CDR1 is LNHDA and CDR2 SQIVND (reference sequence). This CDR3 is built from 14 residues. With V trimmed by 4 bases and J by 0 bases, 0 bases remained unmatched. Written as DNA, the CDR3 is TGTGCCAGTAGTAGGGACAGGGTGAACACTGAAGCTTTCTTT. Translating it yields CASSRDRVNTEAFF.

V and J are TRBV19 and TRBJ1-1, with 9 bases fitting TRBD1. The V gene's germline CDR1 is LNHDA and CDR2 SQIVND (reference sequence). Trimming at V came to 7 bases and at J to 11 bases, leaving 11 bases not matched to a gene. This CDR3 is built from 13 residues. The CDR3 loop is CASIRETGGTAFF. In nucleotides, the CDR3 is TGTGCCAGTATCAGGGAGACAGGGGGTACGGCTTTCTTT.

This sequence joins TRBV5-1 and TRBJ2-7; the D gene is possibly TRBD2 (5 bases). The CDR3 runs 14 residues. The V end was cut by 2 bases, the J end by 1 base, with 10 bases between. The germline CDR1 and CDR2 sequences are SGHRS and YFSETQ. CDR3 sequence (DNA): TGCGCCAGCAGCTTTACTAGTGATTCCTACGAGCAGTACTTC. It codes for CASSFTSDSYEQYF.

This clone has a single count. This chain uses TRBV10-3 with TRBJ2-3; maybe TRBD2 (6 bases). The CDR3 has 14 residues. Trimming stripped 4 bases from V and 2 bases from J, with 10 bases between. Germline lookup yields CDR1 ENHRY and CDR2 SYGVKD. The CDR3 nucleotides read TGTGCCATCAGTGCCGGGACTTCCACAGATACGCAGTATTTT. Its translation: CAISAGTSTDTQYF.

The chain is built from TRBV27 and TRBJ2-7, with TRBD1 identical over 11 bases. Germline loops: CDR1 MNHEY, CDR2 SMNVEV (reference sequence). Trimming removed 0 bases from V and 0 bases from J; junction bases left unmatched: 1. This CDR3 is 16 amino acids long. The CDR3 coding sequence is TGTGCCAGCAGTTTATCCGGGACAGGGGGCTCCTACGAGCAGTACTTC. Encoded protein: CASSLSGTGGSYEQYF.